A single T cell receptor beta chain is shown here with its context. What it binds is not known. These data are taken from a study of cytomegalovirus exposure and HLA in healthy donors. Study-wide points: It was only CMV serostatus that was available as immune exposure information.

The PCR used 60 Vbeta and 13 Jbeta primers. In the source study's methods: Among the unique TCR beta chains that a later analysis counted, about 84 million in all, approximately 12 million were shared. Generated by immunoSEQ multiplex PCR, the TCRdb table keeps only in-frame clones and is missing some. For V, J and clone size, that table is used; D and trimming come from the DNA. The profile shows 110,000 or so clones, about 80% of them singletons. The CDR3 length is 12 residues. Germline V lookup: CDR1 MNHEY, CDR2 SVGAGI. V dropped 2 bases and J dropped 6 bases, with 7 bases sitting between them. V gene TRBV6-5 combines with J gene TRBJ1-1; no reliable D call. Sequenced input: PBMCs. This TCR was sampled from a woman in her twenties or thirties in good health and CMV-seropositive. This CDR3 is CASSYEGAEAFF. The CDR3 DNA is TGTGCCAGCAGTTACGAGGGCGCTGAAGCTTTCTTT.